This T cell receptor (beta chain) derives from a study of beta chain features in type 1 diabetes. About the study: Patients looked much like healthy donors when it came to age, gender and cell yields. Study-wide results and caveats: A potential influence of HLA type upon TCRB rearrangement remained unresolved herein. Type 1 diabetes patients showed a moderate but significant shortening of TCRB CDR3s in all four CD4+ subsets. For patients, the naive, central memory and Treg TCRB repertoires appeared more alike than for healthy donors. VDJ junctions in type 1 diabetes patients carried more deletions and fewer insertions.

Sequenced material consisted of expressed TCRB transcripts (all of the isolated RNA was reverse transcribed). Only in-frame clones appear in the TCRdb table, and some are missing; sequencing was by immunoSEQ multiplex PCR. The sample lists 300,000 or so clones; about a tenth were seen once. The germline gives CDR1 SEHNR, CDR2 FQNEAQ (reference sequence). The V end was cut by 0 bases, the J end by 0 bases, with 9 bases between. This CDR3 is built from 17 residues. As regards this clone: As yet, its antigen is unknown.

The clonotype originates from a man aged 30 to 39 with type 1 diabetes. The sample consisted of central memory CD4+ T cells from blood. The rearrangement joins TRBV7-9 to TRBJ2-6; D call uncertain. This CDR3 is CASSLASPGSGANVLTF. The CDR3 nucleotides read TGTGCCAGCAGCTTAGCCTCGCCGGGCTCTGGGGCCAACGTCCTGACTTTC.